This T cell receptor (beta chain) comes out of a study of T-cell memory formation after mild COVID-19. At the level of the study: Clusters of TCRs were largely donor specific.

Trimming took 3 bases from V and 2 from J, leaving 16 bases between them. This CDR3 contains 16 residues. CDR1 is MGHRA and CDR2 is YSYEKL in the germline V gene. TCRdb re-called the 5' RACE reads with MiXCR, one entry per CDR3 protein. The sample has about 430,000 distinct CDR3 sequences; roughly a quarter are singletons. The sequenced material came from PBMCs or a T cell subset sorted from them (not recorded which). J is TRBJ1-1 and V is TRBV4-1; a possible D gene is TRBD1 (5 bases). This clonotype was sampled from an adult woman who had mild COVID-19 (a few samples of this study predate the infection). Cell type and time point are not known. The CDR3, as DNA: TGCGCCAGCAGCCATCCCGGGGACGGTCGAAACACTGAAGCTTTCTTT. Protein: CASSHPGDGRNTEAFF.